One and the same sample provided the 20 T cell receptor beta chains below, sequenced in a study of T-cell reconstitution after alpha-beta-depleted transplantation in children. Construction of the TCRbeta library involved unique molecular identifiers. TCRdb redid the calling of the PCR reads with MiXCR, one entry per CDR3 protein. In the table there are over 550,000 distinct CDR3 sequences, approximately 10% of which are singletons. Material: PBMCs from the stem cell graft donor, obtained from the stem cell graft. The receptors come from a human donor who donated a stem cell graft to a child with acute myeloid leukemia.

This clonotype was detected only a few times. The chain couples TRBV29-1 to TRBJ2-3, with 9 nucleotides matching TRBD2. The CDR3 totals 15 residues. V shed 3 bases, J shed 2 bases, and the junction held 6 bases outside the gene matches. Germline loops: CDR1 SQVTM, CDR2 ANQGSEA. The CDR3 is CSVDGLAGHTDTQYF. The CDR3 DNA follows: TGCAGCGTTGATGGGCTAGCGGGACACACAGATACGCAGTATTTT.

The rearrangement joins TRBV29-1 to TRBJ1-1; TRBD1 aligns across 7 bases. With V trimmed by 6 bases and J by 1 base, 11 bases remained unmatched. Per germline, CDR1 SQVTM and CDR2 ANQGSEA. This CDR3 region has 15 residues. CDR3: CSVAASGGWNTEAFF. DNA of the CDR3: TGCAGCGTCGCCGCTTCAGGGGGATGGAACACTGAAGCTTTCTTT.

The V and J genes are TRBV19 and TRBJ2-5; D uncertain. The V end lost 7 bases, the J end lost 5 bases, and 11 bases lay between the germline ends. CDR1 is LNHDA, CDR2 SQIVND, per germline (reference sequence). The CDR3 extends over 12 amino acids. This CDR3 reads CASIGDTETQYF. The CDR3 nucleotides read TGTGCCAGTATTGGGGATACGGAGACCCAGTACTTC.

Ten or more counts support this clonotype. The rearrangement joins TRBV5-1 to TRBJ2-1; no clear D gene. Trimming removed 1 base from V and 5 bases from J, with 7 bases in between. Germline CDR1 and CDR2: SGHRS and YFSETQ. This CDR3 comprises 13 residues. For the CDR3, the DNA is TGCGCCAGCAGCTTGAGTCTTAACAATGAGCAGTTCTTC. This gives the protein CASSLSLNNEQFF.

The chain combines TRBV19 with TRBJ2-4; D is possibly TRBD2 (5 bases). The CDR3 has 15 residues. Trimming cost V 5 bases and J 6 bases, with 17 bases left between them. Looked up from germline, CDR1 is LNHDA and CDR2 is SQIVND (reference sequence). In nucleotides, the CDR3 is TGTGCCAGTAGTGTTCCCCGCGGGCTCGGAAACATTCAGTACTTC. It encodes CASSVPRGLGNIQYF.

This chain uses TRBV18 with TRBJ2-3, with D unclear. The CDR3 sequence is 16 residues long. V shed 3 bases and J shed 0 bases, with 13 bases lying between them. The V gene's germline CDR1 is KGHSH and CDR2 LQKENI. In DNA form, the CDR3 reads TGTGCCAGCTCACCCTGGCAAATTACTAGCACAGATACGCAGTATTTT. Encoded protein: CASSPWQITSTDTQYF.

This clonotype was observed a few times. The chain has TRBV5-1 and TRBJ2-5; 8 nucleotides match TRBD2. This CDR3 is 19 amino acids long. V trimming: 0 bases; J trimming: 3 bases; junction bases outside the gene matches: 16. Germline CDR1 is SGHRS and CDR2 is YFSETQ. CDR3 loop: CASSLGFGGGRSAKETQYF. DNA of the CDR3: TGCGCCAGCAGCTTGGGATTTGGTGGCGGGAGGTCCGCCAAAGAGACCCAGTACTTC.

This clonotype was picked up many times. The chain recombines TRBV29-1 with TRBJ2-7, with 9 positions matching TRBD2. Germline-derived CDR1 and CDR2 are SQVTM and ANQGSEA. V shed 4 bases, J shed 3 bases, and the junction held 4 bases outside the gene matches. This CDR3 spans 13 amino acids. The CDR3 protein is CSVVQRGDYEQYF. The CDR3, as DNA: TGCAGCGTTGTTCAGCGGGGGGACTACGAGCAGTACTTC.

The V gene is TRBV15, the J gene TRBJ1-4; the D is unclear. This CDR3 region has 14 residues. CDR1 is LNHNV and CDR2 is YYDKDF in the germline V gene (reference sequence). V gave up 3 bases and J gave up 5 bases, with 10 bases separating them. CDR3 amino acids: CATSSAGSNEKLFF. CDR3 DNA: TGTGCCACCAGCAGCGCGGGATCGAATGAAAAACTGTTTTTT. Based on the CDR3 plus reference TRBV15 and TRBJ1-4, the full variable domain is DAMVIQNPRYQVTQFGKPVTLSCSQTLNHNVMYWYQQKSSQAPKLLFHYYDKDFNNEADTPDNFQSRRPNTSFCFLDIRSPGLGDTAMYLCATSSAGSNEKLFFGSGTQLSVL.

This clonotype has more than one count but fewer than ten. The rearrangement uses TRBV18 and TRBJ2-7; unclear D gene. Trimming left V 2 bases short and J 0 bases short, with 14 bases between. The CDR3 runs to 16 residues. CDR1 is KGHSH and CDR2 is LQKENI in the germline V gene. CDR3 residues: CASSPITSFSSYEQYF. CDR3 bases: TGTGCCAGCTCACCAATAACGTCCTTCAGCTCCTACGAGCAGTACTTC.

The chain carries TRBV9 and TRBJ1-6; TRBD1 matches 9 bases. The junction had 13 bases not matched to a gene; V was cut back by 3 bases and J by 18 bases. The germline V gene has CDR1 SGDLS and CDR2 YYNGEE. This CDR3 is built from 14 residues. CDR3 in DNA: TGTGCCAGCAGCGCTCCGGGACAGGGAACTTACCCCCACTTT. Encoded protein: CASSAPGQGTYPHF.

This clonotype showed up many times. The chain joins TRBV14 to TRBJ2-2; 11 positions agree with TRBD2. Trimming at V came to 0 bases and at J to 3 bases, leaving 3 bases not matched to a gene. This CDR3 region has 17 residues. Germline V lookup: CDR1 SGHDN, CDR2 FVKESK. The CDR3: CASSQETSGRYTGELFF. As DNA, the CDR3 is TGTGCCAGCAGCCAAGAAACTAGCGGGAGATACACCGGGGAGCTGTTTTTT.

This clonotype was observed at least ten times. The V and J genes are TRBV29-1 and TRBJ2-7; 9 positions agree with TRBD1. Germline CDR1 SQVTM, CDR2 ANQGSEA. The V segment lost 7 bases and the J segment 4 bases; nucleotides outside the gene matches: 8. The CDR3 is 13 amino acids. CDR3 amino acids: CSAEGDRAYEQYF. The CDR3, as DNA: TGCAGCGCCGAGGGGGACAGGGCGTACGAGCAGTACTTC.

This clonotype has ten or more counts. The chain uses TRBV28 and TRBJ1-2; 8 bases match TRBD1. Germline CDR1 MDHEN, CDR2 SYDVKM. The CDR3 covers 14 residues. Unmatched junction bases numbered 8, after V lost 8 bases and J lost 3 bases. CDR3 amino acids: CASENTGGDYGYTF. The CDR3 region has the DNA TGTGCCAGCGAGAATACAGGGGGGGACTATGGCTACACCTTC.

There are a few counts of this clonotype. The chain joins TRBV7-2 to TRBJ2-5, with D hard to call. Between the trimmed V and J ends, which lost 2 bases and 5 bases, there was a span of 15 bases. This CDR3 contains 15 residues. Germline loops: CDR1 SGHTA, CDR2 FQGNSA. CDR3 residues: CASSLTPLLRETQYF. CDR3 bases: TGTGCCAGCAGCTTAACCCCTCTCCTCCGGGAGACCCAGTACTTC.

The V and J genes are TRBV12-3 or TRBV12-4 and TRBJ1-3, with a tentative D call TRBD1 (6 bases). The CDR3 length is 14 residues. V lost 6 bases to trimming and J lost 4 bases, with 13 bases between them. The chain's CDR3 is CASRPGQRGNTIYF. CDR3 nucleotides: TGTGCCAGCAGACCAGGACAGCGGGGAAACACCATATATTTT.

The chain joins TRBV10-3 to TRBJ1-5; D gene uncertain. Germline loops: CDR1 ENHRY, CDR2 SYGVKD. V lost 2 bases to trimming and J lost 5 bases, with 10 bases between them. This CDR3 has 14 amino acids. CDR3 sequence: CAISEGEIHQPQHF. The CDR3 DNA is TGTGCCATCAGTGAGGGAGAGATCCATCAGCCCCAGCATTTT.

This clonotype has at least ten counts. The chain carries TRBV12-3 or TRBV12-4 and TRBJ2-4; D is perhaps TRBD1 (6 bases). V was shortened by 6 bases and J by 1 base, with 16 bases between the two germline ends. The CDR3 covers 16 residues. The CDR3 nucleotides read TGTGCCAGCAGCCCCACAGGGACCTCGGCCAAAAACATTCAGTACTTC. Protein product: CASSPTGTSAKNIQYF.

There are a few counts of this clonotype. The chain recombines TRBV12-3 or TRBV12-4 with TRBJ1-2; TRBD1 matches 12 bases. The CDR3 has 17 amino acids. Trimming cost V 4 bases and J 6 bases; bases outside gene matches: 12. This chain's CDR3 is CASSSDSGTGGTNGYTF. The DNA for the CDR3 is TGTGCCAGCAGTTCCGATAGTGGGACAGGGGGCACTAATGGCTACACCTTC.

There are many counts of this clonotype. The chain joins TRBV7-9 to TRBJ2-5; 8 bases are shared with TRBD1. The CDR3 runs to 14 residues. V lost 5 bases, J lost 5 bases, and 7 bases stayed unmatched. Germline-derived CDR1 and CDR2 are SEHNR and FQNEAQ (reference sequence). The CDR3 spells CASSHGQGRETQYF. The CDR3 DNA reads TGTGCCAGCAGCCACGGACAGGGAAGGGAGACCCAGTACTTC.